Below, 8 T cell receptor beta chains from the same sample are listed, as sequenced in a study of shared clonotypes between healthy human individuals. Method: immunoSEQ multiplex PCR; TCRdb's copy keeps in-frame clones and lacks some. The sample has more than 450,000 clones, around 74% seen once. Sample: PBMCs. These receptors were obtained from a woman between 40 and 50 years old in good health. Some clones in this sample may be carry-over from other donors' samples.

V and J are TRBV7-9 and TRBJ2-7, with D tentatively TRBD1 (6 bases). Trimming pared 5 bases from V and 7 bases from J, leaving 15 bases between. CDR1 is SEHNR, CDR2 FQNEAQ, per germline (reference sequence). The CDR3 totals 13 residues. CDR3 residues: CASSTTGLGEQYF. The DNA of the CDR3 is TGTGCCAGCAGCACAACAGGGCTTGGGGAGCAGTACTTC. The complete variable domain, with remaining parts taken from reference TRBV7-9 and TRBJ2-7, reads DTGVSQNPRHKITKRGQNVTFRCDPISEHNRLYWYRQTLGQGPEFLTYFQNEAQLEKSRLLSDRFSAERPKGSFSTLEIQRTEQGDSAMYLCASSTTGLGEQYFGPGTRLTVT.

The rearrangement links TRBV2 to TRBJ1-4; D is undetermined. V gave up 4 bases and J gave up 0 bases, with 6 bases separating them. Germline CDR1 and CDR2: SNHLY and FYNNEI. This CDR3 region has 14 residues. This chain's CDR3 is CASSGPSTNEKLFF. The DNA for the CDR3 is TGTGCCAGCAGTGGTCCATCAACTAATGAAAAACTGTTTTTT.

The genes are TRBV25-1 and TRBJ2-1; the match to TRBD2 covers 7 bases. Germline V gene sequence: CDR1 MGHDK, CDR2 SYGVNS. The V gene end was trimmed by 2 bases and the J gene end by 3 bases; junction bases not matched to a gene: 4. CDR3 size: 15 residues. The CDR3 loop reads CASSERASGYNEQFF. In nucleotides, the CDR3 is TGTGCCAGCAGTGAACGGGCTAGCGGCTACAATGAGCAGTTCTTC.

As concerns this clone: An end of the junction differs from the germline gene, which may be a read error. This chain joins TRBV10-3 and TRBJ1-1, with 7 bases fitting TRBD1. Germline lookup yields CDR1 ENHRY and CDR2 SYGVKD. This CDR3 is built from 12 residues. This chain's CDR3 is CASSTGETEAFF. The CDR3, as DNA: TGTGCCAGCAGTACAGGGGAGACTGAAGCTTTCTTT.

The chain has TRBV7-2 and TRBJ2-3; TRBD2 agrees at 7 bases. Germline assignment: CDR1 SGHTA and CDR2 FQGNSA. The length of the CDR3 is 13 residues. The trim removed 4 bases at V and 4 bases at J, leaving 2 bases unmatched. The CDR3 DNA sequence: TGTGCCAGCAGCTGGGGGGGGGCAGATACGCAGTATTTT. Its protein is CASSWGGADTQYF.

The V call is TRBV7-2, the J call TRBJ1-1; D is unclear. Germline CDR1 is SGHTA and CDR2 is FQGNSA. The CDR3 sequence is 14 residues long. V lost 5 bases to trimming and J lost 0 bases, with 10 bases between them. CDR3 sequence reads: CASSPDGMNTEAFF. The CDR3 bases are TGTGCCAGCAGCCCGGACGGGATGAACACTGAAGCTTTCTTT.

The chain carries TRBV9 and TRBJ2-3; D ambiguous. Trimming cost V 0 bases and J 1 base, with 6 bases left between them. Per the germline V gene, CDR1 is SGDLS and CDR2 is YYNGEE. CDR3 length: 14 residues. CDR3 DNA: TGTGCCAGCAGCGTAGGGCTAGGCACAGATACGCAGTATTTT. Residues: CASSVGLGTDTQYF.

This clone was counted only a few times. This chain links TRBV9 with TRBJ2-3, with unresolved D. There are 16 residues in the CDR3. Germline CDR1 SGDLS, CDR2 YYNGEE. Trimming removed 0 bases from V and 0 bases from J, with 11 bases in between. The CDR3 spells CASSVAYYHSTDTQYF. CDR3 bases: TGTGCCAGCAGCGTAGCTTACTACCATAGCACAGATACGCAGTATTTT.